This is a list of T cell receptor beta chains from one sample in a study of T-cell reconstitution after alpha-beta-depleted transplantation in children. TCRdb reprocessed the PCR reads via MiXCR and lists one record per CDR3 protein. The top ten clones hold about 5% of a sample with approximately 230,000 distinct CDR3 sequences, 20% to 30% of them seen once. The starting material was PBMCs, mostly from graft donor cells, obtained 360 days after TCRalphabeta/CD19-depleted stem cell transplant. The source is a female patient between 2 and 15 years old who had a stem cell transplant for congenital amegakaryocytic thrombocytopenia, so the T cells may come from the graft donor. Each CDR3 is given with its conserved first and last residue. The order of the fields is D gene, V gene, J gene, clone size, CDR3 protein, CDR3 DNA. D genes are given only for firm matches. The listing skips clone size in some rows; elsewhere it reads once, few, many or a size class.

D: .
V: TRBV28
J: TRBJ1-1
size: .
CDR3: CASTADSVNTEAFF
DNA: TGTGCCAGCACTGCGGACAGCGTGAACACTGAAGCTTTCTTT

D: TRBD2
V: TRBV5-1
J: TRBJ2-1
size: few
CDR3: CASSLGLAPVKNEQFF
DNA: TGCGCCAGCAGCCTGGGACTAGCGCCAGTAAAGAATGAGCAGTTCTTC

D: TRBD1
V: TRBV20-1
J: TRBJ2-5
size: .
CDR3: CSASWYRGKETQYF
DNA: TGCAGTGCTAGTTGGTACAGGGGAAAAGAGACCCAGTACTTC

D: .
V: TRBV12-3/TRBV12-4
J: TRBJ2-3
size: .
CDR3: CASILTSSTDTQYF
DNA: TGTGCCAGCATTTTAACTAGCAGCACAGATACGCAGTATTTT

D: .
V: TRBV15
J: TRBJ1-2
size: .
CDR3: CATSRVVGVVHYGYTF
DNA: TGTGCCACCAGCAGAGTGGTAGGGGTAGTTCACTATGGCTACACCTTC

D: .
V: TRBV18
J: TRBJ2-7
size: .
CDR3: CASSPPWGAYEQYF
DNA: TGTGCCAGCTCACCACCATGGGGGGCATACGAGCAGTACTTC

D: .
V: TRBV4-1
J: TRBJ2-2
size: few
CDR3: CASSQELRGSTGELFF
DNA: TGCGCCAGCAGCCAAGAGCTCCGGGGAAGCACCGGGGAGCTGTTTTTT

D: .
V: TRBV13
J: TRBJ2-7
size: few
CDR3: CASSSQGRRAYEQYF
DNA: TGTGCCAGCAGCTCACAGGGGAGGAGGGCCTACGAGCAGTACTTC

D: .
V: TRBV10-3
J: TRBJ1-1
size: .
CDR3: CAISELGNTEAFF
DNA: TGTGCCATCAGTGAGTTAGGGAACACTGAAGCTTTCTTT

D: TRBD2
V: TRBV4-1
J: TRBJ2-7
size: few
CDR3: CASSQGTSGGYEQYF
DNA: TGCGCCAGCAGCCAGGGGACTAGCGGGGGCTACGAGCAGTACTTC

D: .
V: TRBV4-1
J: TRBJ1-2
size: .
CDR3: CASSQESGWSYGYTF
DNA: TGCGCCAGCAGCCAAGAGTCCGGGTGGTCCTATGGCTACACCTTC

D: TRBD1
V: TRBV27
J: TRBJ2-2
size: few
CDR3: CASSRWDRNTGELFF
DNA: TGTGCCAGCAGCCGTTGGGACAGAAACACCGGGGAGCTGTTTTTT

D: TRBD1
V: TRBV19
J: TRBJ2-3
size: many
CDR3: CASSWDRASTDTQYF
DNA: TGTGCCAGTAGTTGGGACAGAGCAAGCACAGATACGCAGTATTTT

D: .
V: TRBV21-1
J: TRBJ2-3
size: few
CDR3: CASQIPCRPLAGVTDTQYF
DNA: TGTGCCAGCCAGATACCATGCAGACCACTAGCGGGAGTCACAGATACGCAGTATTTT

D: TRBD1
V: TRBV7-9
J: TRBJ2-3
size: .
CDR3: CASSLVRGRSDTQYF
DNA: TGTGCCAGCAGCTTAGTCAGGGGGCGGTCAGATACGCAGTATTTT

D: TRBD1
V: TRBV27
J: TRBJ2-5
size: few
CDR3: CASSLLGGEETQYF
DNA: TGTGCCAGCAGTTTATTAGGGGGCGAGGAGACCCAGTACTTC

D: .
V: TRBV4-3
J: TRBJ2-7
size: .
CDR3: CASSQDLEGREQYF
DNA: TGCGCCAGCAGCCAAGATTTGGAAGGTCGGGAGCAGTACTTC

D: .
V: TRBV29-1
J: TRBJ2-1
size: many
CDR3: CSVDKNTDEQFF
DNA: TGCAGCGTTGACAAGAATACAGATGAGCAGTTCTTC

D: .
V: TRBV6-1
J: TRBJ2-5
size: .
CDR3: CASSEPKETQYF
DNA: TGTGCCAGCAGTGAACCTAAAGAGACCCAGTACTTC

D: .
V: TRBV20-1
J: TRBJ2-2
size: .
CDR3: CSAHLNRGGRIDTGELFF
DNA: TGCAGTGCCCATCTTAACAGAGGGGGTCGAATTGACACCGGGGAGCTGTTTTTT

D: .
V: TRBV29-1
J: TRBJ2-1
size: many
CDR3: CSVKNGSASSYNEQFF
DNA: TGCAGCGTCAAAAACGGTAGCGCAAGCTCCTACAATGAGCAGTTCTTC

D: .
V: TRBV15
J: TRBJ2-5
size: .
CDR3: CATSRDRWGRGQETQYF
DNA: TGTGCCACCAGCAGAGATAGGTGGGGGAGAGGGCAAGAGACCCAGTACTTC

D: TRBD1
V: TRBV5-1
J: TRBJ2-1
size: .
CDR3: CASSDAGTGYNEQFF
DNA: TGCGCCAGCAGCGACGCCGGGACAGGTTACAATGAGCAGTTCTTC

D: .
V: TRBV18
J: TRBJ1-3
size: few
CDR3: CASSPPLSSGNTIYF
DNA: TGTGCCAGCTCACCACCGCTGAGCTCTGGAAACACCATATATTTT

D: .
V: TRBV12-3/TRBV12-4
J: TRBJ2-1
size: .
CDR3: CASSLAGGPEQFF
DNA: TGTGCCAGCAGTTTAGCGGGTGGGCCTGAGCAGTTCTTC

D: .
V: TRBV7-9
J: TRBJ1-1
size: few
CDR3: CASSLVRQDAAFF
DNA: TGTGCCAGCAGCTTAGTCCGCCAGGACGCGGCTTTCTTT

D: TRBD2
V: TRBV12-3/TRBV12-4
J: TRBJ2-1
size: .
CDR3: CASSPGLAGNVHEQFF
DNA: TGTGCCAGCAGCCCAGGGCTAGCGGGAAATGTACATGAGCAGTTCTTC